The source of this T cell receptor (beta chain) is a study of blood T cell repertoires in COVID-19. The data were produced by immunoSEQ multiplex PCR, yet TCRdb's version contains in-frame clones alone and is incomplete. The sample lists a few hundred thousand clones, about nine tenths seen once, with about 4.6% in the top ten. Germline loops: CDR1 MNHEY, CDR2 SVGAGI. CDR3 length: 15 residues. Trimming shortened V by 5 bases and J by 10 bases, and 20 bases separated the two germline ends. V gene TRBV6-5 combines with J gene TRBJ1-4; D is unresolved. The source of this sequence is a man between 25 and 39 years old who had recovered from COVID-19. The sample taken for sequencing was PBMCs or T cells enriched from blood (not recorded which). The CDR3 is CASSKRNRDGGKLFF. The CDR3 nucleotides read TGTGCCAGCAGTAAACGGAATCGCGATGGAGGAAAACTGTTTTTT.